These 21 T cell receptor beta chains share one sample of origin, sequenced in a study of OX40 agonist ivuxolimab in advanced cancers. Library preparation was by the immunoSEQ multiplex PCR assay. TCRdb carries this immuneACCESS record with in-frame sequences only. Its versions omit some clonotypes, under half of them owing to an unresolved V gene in the studies checked, with the rest unexplained. In all, the sample holds approximately 94,000 clones, and about 91% of those were seen once. 0.5% to 0.65% of the sample is taken by the ten largest. The sample was CD4+ or CD8+ T cells sorted from blood, taken in a trial of the OX40 agonist ivuxolimab. The receptor set was obtained from an adult with an advanced solid tumor such as melanoma, head and neck, liver or kidney cancer.

The V call is TRBV23-1, the J call TRBJ2-4, with D uncertain. TRBV23-1 is identified as an open reading frame with a role that is uncertain. The CDR3 length is 20 residues. V lost 4 bases and J 0 bases, leaving 25 bases between the germline ends. The CDR3 region is CASSPLPRVHPPVAKNIQYF. In nucleotides, the CDR3 is TGCGCCAGCAGTCCACTTCCCCGGGTTCATCCACCCGTAGCCAAAAACATTCAGTACTTC.

This chain connects TRBV7-8 to TRBJ2-7, with D unresolved. CDR3 length: 14 residues. Germline lookup yields CDR1 SGHVS and CDR2 FQNEAQ. Trimming removed 1 base from V and 2 bases from J, with 9 bases in between. CDR3 protein: CASSLEIPPYEQYF. For the CDR3, the DNA is TGTGCCAGCAGCTTAGAGATACCGCCCTACGAGCAGTACTTC.

This clone was picked up one time. The chain is built from TRBV7-6 and TRBJ2-5, with 10 positions matching TRBD2. The J segment lost 6 bases and the V segment lost 2 bases, leaving 12 bases of the junction unmatched. The CDR3 is 17 amino acids. Germline V gives CDR1 SGHVS, CDR2 FNYEAQ. The CDR3 nucleotides are TGTGCCAGCAGCTTAAGGGGGTTAGCGGGGGGTAGGCAGACCCAGTACTTC. As protein: CASSLRGLAGGRQTQYF.

V is TRBV6-6 and J is TRBJ2-1; 12 bases match TRBD2. V lost 6 bases and J lost 6; bases outside the gene matches: 3. CDR1 and CDR2 (germline): MNHNY, SVGAGI (reference sequence). The CDR3 consists of 14 residues. The CDR3 nucleotides are TGTGCCAGCAGATCTAGCGGGAGGGTCAATGAGCAGTTCTTC. It specifies CASRSSGRVNEQFF.

Note on this clone: Other DNA sequences in the sample encode the same CDR3. The rearrangement uses TRBV5-1 and TRBJ1-5, with D perhaps TRBD1 (6 bases). Trimming left V 0 bases short and J 2 bases short, with 6 bases between. In germline, CDR1 is SGHRS, CDR2 YFSETQ. The CDR3 sequence is 14 residues long. CDR3 bases: TGCGCCAGCAGCTTGGGGACAGGCAATCAGCCCCAGCATTTT. Encoded protein: CASSLGTGNQPQHF.

This clone has a single count. This chain uses TRBV12-5 with TRBJ2-6; perhaps D is TRBD1 or TRBD2 (5 bases each). Germline values: CDR1 LGHNT, CDR2 FRNRAP. The CDR3 consists of 19 residues. Trimming cost V 1 base and J 0 bases, with 16 bases left between them. CDR3 protein: CASGLGRGTAYSGANVLTF. The DNA for the CDR3 is TGTGCTAGTGGTTTGGGCCGAGGGACCGCTTACTCTGGGGCCAACGTCCTGACTTTC.

The chain recombines TRBV29-1 with TRBJ2-3; 7 bases fit TRBD1. Germline CDR1 is SQVTM and CDR2 is ANQGSEA. Losses at the gene ends were 4 bases for V and 3 bases for J; bases not matched to a gene: 4. The CDR3 contains 13 residues. The CDR3 nucleotides read TGCAGCGTTGCTGGCAGGGGGACAGATACGCAGTATTTT. Translating gives CSVAGRGTDTQYF.

The chain has TRBV5-5 and TRBJ2-5; D gene uncertain. Germline V gene data show CDR1 as SGHKS and CDR2 as YYEKEE (reference sequence). The CDR3 contains 14 residues. Trimming shortened V by 2 bases and J by 4 bases, and 12 bases separated the two germline ends. The CDR3 bases are TGTGCCAGCAGCTTTGGCACTAACCGAGAGACCCAGTACTTC. Residues: CASSFGTNRETQYF.

V usage is TRBV6-5 and J usage is TRBJ2-7, with 8 bases that match TRBD1. J was trimmed by 5 bases and V by 5 bases; bases with no gene match: 5. The CDR3 is 13 amino acids. Germline V lookup: CDR1 MNHEY, CDR2 SVGAGI. CDR3 residues: CASSRQGSDEQYF. The CDR3 coding sequence is TGTGCCAGCAGTAGACAGGGGAGCGACGAGCAGTACTTC.

This sequence joins TRBV27 and TRBJ1-1, with D possibly being TRBD1 (6 bases). The V end lost 9 bases, the J end lost 4 bases, and 21 bases lay between the germline ends. Germline CDR1 MNHEY, CDR2 SMNVEV (reference sequence). The CDR3 sequence is 15 residues long. The CDR3 spells CASMISGGRGTEAFF. CDR3 in DNA: TGTGCCAGTATGATTTCCGGGGGCAGGGGCACTGAAGCTTTCTTT.

The chain combines TRBV10-3 with TRBJ1-1; a weak D match, TRBD1 (5 bases). The germline CDR1 and CDR2 sequences are ENHRY and SYGVKD. The CDR3 contains 15 residues. V was cut by 3 bases and J by 3 bases, with 14 bases left in between. The CDR3 region has the DNA TGTGCCATCAGTGACCCAGGGTTTCCGGACACTGAAGCTTTCTTT. Translated: CAISDPGFPDTEAFF.

The chain combines TRBV7-2 with TRBJ2-3; possible D gene TRBD1, 5 bases. The CDR3 has 16 amino acids. Trimming removed 1 base at V and 2 bases at J, with 13 bases between. Germline CDR1 and CDR2: SGHTA and FQGNSA. The CDR3 region has the DNA TGTGCCAGCAGCTTAGGTGTGGGGCTCAACACAGATACGCAGTATTTT. It specifies CASSLGVGLNTDTQYF.

The gene calls are TRBV28 and TRBJ1-2; 8 nucleotides align to TRBD1. The CDR3 has 14 amino acids. The junction had 7 bases not matched to a gene; V was cut back by 6 bases and J by 4 bases. Germline CDR1 MDHEN, CDR2 SYDVKM. The CDR3 DNA sequence: TGTGCCAGCAGCCTCCAGGGGGCAGCCTATGGCTACACCTTC. Translated: CASSLQGAAYGYTF.

V usage is TRBV9 and J usage is TRBJ2-4, with TRBD2 identical over 13 bases. Germline V gene lookup returns CDR1 SGDLS and CDR2 YYNGEE. With V trimmed by 4 bases and J by 9 bases, 10 bases remained unmatched. The length of the CDR3 is 16 residues. In nucleotides, the CDR3 is TGTGCCAGCAGCCGATCTGGGACTAGCGGGATGGGCATTCAGTACTTC. Translated: CASSRSGTSGMGIQYF.

V and J are TRBV5-1 and TRBJ2-1; D is ambiguous. Germline V gives CDR1 SGHRS, CDR2 YFSETQ. The CDR3 contains 11 residues. V dropped 2 bases and J dropped 4 bases, with 1 base sitting between them. The CDR3 DNA is TGCGCCAGCAGCTTATACAATGAGCAGTTCTTC. Translation: CASSLYNEQFF. Using reference TRBV5-1 and TRBJ2-1 for the parts outside the CDR3, the full variable domain is KAGVTQTPRYLIKTRGQQVTLSCSPISGHRSVSWYQQTPGQGLQFLFEYFSETQRNKGNFPGRFSGRQFSNSRSEMNVSTLELGDSALYLCASSLYNEQFFGPGTRLTVL.

This chain links TRBV19 with TRBJ1-1, with a weak D call TRBD1 (5 bases). Germline CDR1 LNHDA, CDR2 SQIVND (reference sequence). Deletions cut 5 bases from V and 5 bases from J, with 9 bases between. CDR3 length: 12 residues. The DNA of the CDR3 is TGTGCCAGTAGTCCTCGACAGACTGAAGCTTTCTTT. Translated: CASSPRQTEAFF.

This clone was recorded only once. J is TRBJ2-3 and V is TRBV2, with 15 bases lining up with TRBD2. The junction had 0 bases not matched to a gene; V was cut back by 4 bases and J by 4 bases. The CDR3 runs 15 residues. Germline V gene data show CDR1 as SNHLY and CDR2 as FYNNEI. The chain's CDR3 is CASSGTSGRADTQYF. CDR3 DNA: TGTGCCAGCAGTGGGACTAGCGGGAGGGCAGATACGCAGTATTTT.

The J gene is TRBJ2-2, the V gene TRBV7-3, with 9 bases lining up with TRBD2. V trimming: 0 bases; J trimming: 5 bases; junction bases outside the gene matches: 7. The CDR3 has 17 residues. CDR1 SGHTA and CDR2 FQGTGA come from the germline V gene. The CDR3 spells CASSLTSTSGSTGELFF. DNA of the CDR3: TGTGCCAGCAGCTTAACGTCGACTAGCGGAAGTACCGGGGAGCTGTTTTTT.

V gene TRBV21-1 combines with J gene TRBJ2-3; TRBD2 was called by the table and not checked on the DNA. TRBV21-1 is flagged as a pseudogene. CDR3 length: 17 residues. CDR3 amino acids: CASSKGAAGLSTDTQYF. CDR3 in DNA: TGTGCCAGCAGCAAAGGAGCGGCGGGGCTTAGCACAGATACGCAGTATTTT.

The chain combines TRBV7-8 with TRBJ2-1; D unresolved. The CDR3 spans 13 residues. Germline CDR1 reads SGHVS; CDR2 reads FQNEAQ. Trimming pared 1 base from V and 4 bases from J, leaving 5 bases between. As DNA, the CDR3 is TGTGCCAGCAGCTTAGGAAGGTACAATGAGCAGTTCTTC. This encodes CASSLGRYNEQFF.

The gene calls are TRBV12-5 and TRBJ2-3; D not resolved. In germline, CDR1 is LGHNT, CDR2 FRNRAP. The CDR3 contains 12 residues. V lost 6 bases, J lost 3 bases, and 7 bases lay in between. The CDR3 reads CASGRETDTQYF. CDR3 nucleotides: TGTGCTAGTGGGAGAGAAACAGATACGCAGTATTTT. The variable domain in full, with the rest retrieved from reference TRBV12-5 and TRBJ2-3, is DARVTQTPRHKVTEMGQEVTMRCQPILGHNTVFWYRQTMMQGLELLAYFRNRAPLDDSGMPKDRFSAEMPDATLATLKIQPSEPRDSAVYFCASGRETDTQYFGPGTRLTVL.